This record concerns one T cell receptor beta chain sequence. As yet, its antigen is unknown. An end of the junction does not agree with germline; a read error may underlie this. The data stem from a study of tumor-infiltrating lymphocytes in primary liver carcinoma. Study conclusions and caveats: Tumor specimens were characterized by a significantly higher top-250-clone fraction than blood (p = 0.039).

Germline DNA was extracted alongside blood RNA, which was obtained from unsorted whole blood. TCR beta cDNA was made from 400 to 600 ng total RNA with a constant-region primer. Libraries for TCR beta were built through three nested multiplex PCR rounds, which together made up a slightly modified ARM-PCR procedure. TCRdb re-called the multiplex PCR reads through MiXCR, storing one row per CDR3 protein. Among around 210,000 distinct CDR3 sequences listed, roughly two thirds were seen once. The sequenced material came from peripheral blood. This clonotype was obtained from a woman aged 60-75 years with primary liver carcinoma and hepatitis B virus infection.

CDR3 amino acids: CVSSLAGTGTYGQYF. In DNA, the CDR3 is TGTGTCAGCAGCTTGGCCGGGACAGGAACCTACGGGCAGTACTTC. V usage is TRBV11-2 and J usage is TRBJ2-7; 8 bases map to TRBD1. In germline, CDR1 is SGHAT, CDR2 FQNNGV. The CDR3 contains 15 residues.